This passage covers 29 T cell receptor beta chains from one sample sequenced in a study of cytomegalovirus exposure and HLA in healthy donors. Measured with immunoSEQ multiplex PCR; TCRdb has only the in-frame clones, and not every one. The sample contains 55,000 to 80,000 clones, approximately 93% of which appear only once. The sequenced sample consisted of PBMCs. The receptors here all came from a man younger than 30 in good health and CMV-seropositive.

The chain has TRBV29-1 and TRBJ2-1, with TRBD2 identical over 11 bases. Germline CDR1 SQVTM, CDR2 ANQGSEA. V gave up 4 bases and J gave up 3 bases; unmatched junction bases: 5. The CDR3 loop spans 15 amino acids. In nucleotides, the CDR3 is TGCAGCGTTGGGGGACTAGCGGCCAACTACAATGAGCAGTTCTTC. Its protein product is CSVGGLAANYNEQFF.

This chain uses TRBV28 with TRBJ2-4, with 10 bases fitting TRBD1. Germline V CDR1 and CDR2: MDHEN, SYDVKM. Trimming removed 4 bases from V and 3 bases from J; junction bases left unmatched: 9. The CDR3 is 17 amino acids. The CDR3 DNA follows: TGTGCCAGCAGTTCAGGGACAGGGGCGGGGAGCAAAAACATTCAGTACTTC. Translation: CASSSGTGAGSKNIQYF.

V is TRBV19 and J is TRBJ2-7, with TRBD2 matching over 8 bases. Germline CDR1 reads LNHDA; CDR2 reads SQIVND (reference sequence). The CDR3 consists of 14 residues. The V gene end was trimmed by 3 bases and the J gene end by 6 bases; junction bases not matched to a gene: 7. The CDR3 nucleotides read TGTGCCAGTAGTATTCCGGGACTAGTTTCCGAGCAGTACTTC. It is translated as CASSIPGLVSEQYF.

The chain combines TRBV7-3 with TRBJ2-5, with a tentative D call TRBD2 (6 bases). The CDR3 has 14 amino acids. V shed 5 bases and J shed 5 bases, with 15 bases lying between them. The V gene's germline CDR1 is SGHTA and CDR2 FQGTGA. The CDR3 bases are TGTGCCAGCAGCCGGGACGGAGGGGTTGAGACCCAGTACTTC. Amino acids: CASSRDGGVETQYF.

J is TRBJ2-1 and V is TRBV10-3; D ambiguous. The germline CDR1 and CDR2 sequences are ENHRY and SYGVKD. V lost 4 bases and J 4 bases, leaving 11 bases between the germline ends. This CDR3 is 14 amino acids long. The CDR3 protein is CAISARQEYNEQFF. The CDR3 region has the DNA TGTGCCATCAGTGCCAGACAAGAATACAATGAGCAGTTCTTC.

The V call is TRBV28, the J call TRBJ2-3, with unresolved D. Germline assignment: CDR1 MDHEN and CDR2 SYDVKM. The CDR3 runs to 14 residues. Trimming left V 6 bases short and J 0 bases short, with 10 bases between. The CDR3 loop reads CASSRRSSTDTQYF. CDR3 coding DNA: TGTGCCAGCAGCCGACGGAGTAGCACAGATACGCAGTATTTT.

CDR3 bases: TGTGCCAGCAGCTACCCCAGGGATATACGGGAGACCCAGTACTTC. Amino acid sequence: CASSYPRDIRETQYF. The chain employs TRBV7-8 and TRBJ2-5; D may be TRBD1 (5 bases). Looked up from germline, CDR1 is SGHVS and CDR2 is FQNEAQ. V was trimmed by 4 bases and J by 5 bases, leaving 17 bases between them. The length of the CDR3 is 15 residues.

This chain connects TRBV11-1 to TRBJ2-7, with TRBD1 matching 7 bases. V lost 4 bases to trimming and J lost 6 bases; unmatched junction nucleotides: 6. The CDR3 is made up of 13 amino acids. Germline V CDR1 and CDR2: SGHAT, FQDESV (reference sequence). The CDR3 DNA reads as TGTGCCAGCAGCTCCGACAGGGAGAGCGAGCAGTACTTC. It encodes CASSSDRESEQYF.

The CDR3 nucleotides read TGTGCCAGCAGCTTAGCGCTGCCCGGGGGAGGCACAGATACGCAGTATTTT. It translates to CASSLALPGGGTDTQYF. V gene TRBV7-6 combines with J gene TRBJ2-3, with a weak D call TRBD2 (6 bases). CDR3 length equals 17 residues. The ends were cut back, 0 bases at V and 1 base at J, with 14 bases in the middle. Germline CDR1 is SGHVS and CDR2 is FNYEAQ.

The rearrangement links TRBV6-1 to TRBJ2-1; 8 positions match TRBD2. The CDR3 runs 16 residues. Germline V lookup: CDR1 MNHNS, CDR2 SASEGT. V lost 0 bases, J lost 4 bases, and 5 bases stayed unmatched. The CDR3 spells CASSEAGGAQYNEQFF. CDR3 nucleotides: TGTGCCAGCAGTGAAGCCGGGGGGGCTCAGTACAATGAGCAGTTCTTC.

The rearrangement links TRBV5-1 to TRBJ1-1, with a possible D match to TRBD1 (6 bases). Germline V CDR1 and CDR2: SGHRS, YFSETQ. Trimming stripped 5 bases from V and 4 bases from J, with 21 bases between. CDR3 size: 16 residues. The CDR3 reads CASSVDRPTTSTEAFF. The CDR3 coding sequence is TGCGCCAGCAGTGTAGACAGGCCAACCACGAGCACTGAAGCTTTCTTT.

The chain employs TRBV28 and TRBJ2-3, with TRBD2 identical over 10 bases. Germline lookup yields CDR1 MDHEN and CDR2 SYDVKM. V lost 6 bases to trimming and J lost 1 base; unmatched junction nucleotides: 16. This CDR3 spans 19 amino acids. CDR3 residues: CASRDGRRLAGYRTDTQYF. The CDR3 DNA is TGTGCCAGCAGGGACGGGAGGCGACTAGCGGGCTACCGCACAGATACGCAGTATTTT.

DNA for the CDR3: TGCGCCAGCAGCCAAGACCCAGTCCTCAGGTTTACCGGGGAGCTGTTTTTT. Its protein product is CASSQDPVLRFTGELFF. The rearrangement joins TRBV4-1 to TRBJ2-2; D is uncertain. Germline V lookup: CDR1 MGHRA, CDR2 YSYEKL. V dropped 0 bases and J dropped 5 bases, with 16 bases sitting between them. The CDR3 has 17 residues.

V is TRBV9 and J is TRBJ2-2, with D possibly TRBD2 on 7 matching bases. This CDR3 is 13 amino acids long. Germline V lookup: CDR1 SGDLS, CDR2 YYNGEE. Between the trimmed V and J ends, which lost 0 bases and 9 bases, there was a span of 9 bases. CDR3 sequence reads: CASSVAGGWELFF. The DNA of the CDR3 is TGTGCCAGCAGCGTAGCGGGGGGCTGGGAGCTGTTTTTT.

CDR3 sequence: CASSLGSLGRPLEQYF. CDR3 coding DNA: TGTGCCAGCAGCTTAGGGAGTCTAGGCCGGCCTCTCGAGCAGTACTTC. This chain links TRBV7-9 with TRBJ2-7, with D uncertain. The length of the CDR3 is 16 residues. Germline-derived CDR1 and CDR2 are SEHNR and FQNEAQ (reference sequence). V was cut by 1 base and J by 6 bases, with 19 bases left in between.

This rearrangement joins TRBV5-1 to TRBJ2-5, with 16 bases aligning to TRBD2. V was clipped by 3 bases and J by 5 bases; unmatched bases: 4. Germline values: CDR1 SGHRS, CDR2 YFSETQ. This CDR3 spans 16 amino acids. CDR3 coding DNA: TGCGCCAGCAGCTCAGGGACTAGCGGGAGGGCGGAGACCCAGTACTTC. Its translation: CASSSGTSGRAETQYF.

The chain employs TRBV30 and TRBJ2-3; TRBD2 agrees at 7 bases. Germline assignment: CDR1 GTSNPN and CDR2 SVGIG (reference sequence). V lost 5 bases, J lost 8 bases, and 10 bases stayed unmatched. This CDR3 region has 13 residues. The CDR3 is CAWGTTSQGTQYF. The CDR3 DNA reads as TGTGCCTGGGGGACTACATCTCAGGGTACGCAGTATTTT.

This chain uses TRBV2 with TRBJ1-5; D possibly corresponds to TRBD1 (5 bases). V was cut by 4 bases and J by 5 bases, with 9 bases left in between. The CDR3 loop spans 13 amino acids. The germline gives CDR1 SNHLY, CDR2 FYNNEI. The CDR3 here is CASSVGPYQPQHF. The CDR3 region has the DNA TGTGCCAGCAGTGTGGGGCCTTATCAGCCCCAGCATTTT.

This chain links TRBV21-1 with TRBJ1-4. TRBV21-1 is a known pseudogene. This CDR3 contains 17 residues. CDR3 DNA sequence: TGTGCCAGCAGGATCCGTTGGGGAGGGTTCTGTCGAGAAAAACTGTTTTTT. This gives the protein CASRIRWGGFCREKLFF.

V and J are TRBV6-5 and TRBJ1-4; D call uncertain. Germline V gene lookup returns CDR1 MNHEY and CDR2 SVGAGI. The germline V and J ends were trimmed by 2 bases and 4 bases, with 8 bases remaining between them. The CDR3 extends over 14 amino acids. Here the CDR3 DNA reads TGTGCCAGCAGTTACAGCCTGAATAATGAAAAACTGTTTTTT. It translates to CASSYSLNNEKLFF.

CDR3 sequence reads: CAVREGTIYF. In DNA, the CDR3 is TGTGCGGTGCGGGAGGGCACCATATATTTT. V gene TRBV15 combines with J gene TRBJ1-3; the D is unclear. The CDR3 extends over 10 amino acids. Per the germline V gene, CDR1 is LNHNV and CDR2 is YYDKDF (reference sequence).

The chain has TRBV28 and TRBJ2-1; TRBD2 might be the D (7 bases). This CDR3 is 15 amino acids long. V gave up 4 bases and J gave up 4 bases, with 14 bases separating them. In germline, CDR1 is MDHEN, CDR2 SYDVKM. The CDR3 DNA follows: TGTGCCAGCAGTTCTTTGGGGGGGCCTTACAATGAGCAGTTCTTC. It encodes CASSSLGGPYNEQFF.

The chain recombines TRBV5-1 with TRBJ2-1; 7 bases are a match to TRBD2. In germline, CDR1 is SGHRS, CDR2 YFSETQ. The V segment lost 4 bases and the J segment 5 bases; nucleotides outside the gene matches: 6. The CDR3 loop spans 14 amino acids. The CDR3 loop reads CASSPRTSNNEQFF. The CDR3 DNA follows: TGCGCCAGCAGCCCCCGGACTAGTAACAATGAGCAGTTCTTC.

This rearrangement joins TRBV27 to TRBJ1-4; a weak D match, TRBD1 (5 bases). V lost 0 bases, J lost 3 bases, and 8 bases lay in between. The germline V gene encodes CDR1 MNHEY and CDR2 SMNVEV (reference sequence). The CDR3 sequence is 15 residues long. CDR3 residues: CASSLSGRSNEKLFF. The CDR3 DNA follows: TGTGCCAGCAGTTTATCGGGGCGATCTAATGAAAAACTGTTTTTT.

The V call is TRBV10-3, the J call TRBJ1-1; tentative D call: TRBD1 (6 bases). Germline CDR1 is ENHRY and CDR2 is SYGVKD. CDR3 length equals 13 residues. Trimming left V 8 bases short and J 4 bases short, with 14 bases between. CDR3: CAIGGAGATEAFF. The CDR3 DNA is TGTGCCATCGGGGGGGCTGGGGCCACTGAAGCTTTCTTT.

V usage is TRBV21-1 and J usage is TRBJ2-2; TRBD2, the table's D call, was not compared with the DNA. TRBV21-1 is listed as a pseudogene. The length of the CDR3 is 17 residues. The CDR3 DNA reads TGTGCCAGCACCAACGCGGGGGGGGTTGAGGGCACCGGGGAGCTGTTTTTT. Protein: CASTNAGGVEGTGELFF.

The V and J genes are TRBV5-1 and TRBJ2-1, with a possible D match to TRBD2 (6 bases). This CDR3 comprises 15 residues. Trimming removed 5 bases at V and 9 bases at J, with 21 bases between. Germline-derived CDR1 and CDR2 are SGHRS and YFSETQ. The CDR3, as DNA: TGCGCCAGCAGTTCCGCCGGGACTTTAAGTCGTGAGCAGTTCTTC. It is translated as CASSSAGTLSREQFF.

This chain connects TRBV2 to TRBJ1-6, with D perhaps TRBD1 (5 bases). The germline CDR1 and CDR2 sequences are SNHLY and FYNNEI. CDR3 length equals 17 residues. Trimming pared 6 bases from V and 0 bases from J, leaving 15 bases between. Here the CDR3 reads CASRLGGTSSYNSPLHF. The CDR3 DNA is TGTGCCAGCAGGCTGGGGGGGACCAGCTCCTATAATTCACCCCTCCACTTT.

The gene calls are TRBV10-1 and TRBJ1-2, with a tentative D call TRBD1 (5 bases). The ends were cut back, 8 bases at V and 8 bases at J, with 15 bases in the middle. Germline V gene data show CDR1 as WNHNN and CDR2 as SYGVQD (reference sequence). This CDR3 has 12 amino acids. In DNA, the CDR3 is TGCGCCAGCTGTGTGGGGGGAGAAGGCTACACCTTC. This sequence encodes CASCVGGEGYTF.